The next 15 T cell receptor beta chains were all read from a single sample in a study of blood T cell repertoires in COVID-19 (dated by TCRdb to 2018 to 2020). The library relied on the immunoSEQ multiplex PCR assay. TCRdb holds this immuneACCESS table with in-frame rearrangements only. Some clones are missing; in checked studies, unresolved V genes explain under half, and the rest has no known cause. This sample comprises around 280,000 clones, under 90% of them detected only once. About 1.7% of the sample is in the top ten clones. Sequencing was performed on PBMCs or T cells enriched from blood (not recorded which). The receptors were sampled from a woman aged 40 to 50 who had recovered from COVID-19.

V is TRBV3-1 (or the pseudogene TRBV3-2) and J is TRBJ1-1; the D is unclear. CDR3 length: 14 residues. Germline CDR1 and CDR2: LGHDT and YNNKEL (reference sequence). Trimming pared 1 base from V and 0 bases from J, leaving 6 bases between. CDR3 in DNA: TGTGCCAGCAGCCAAGGGCACCTGAACACTGAAGCTTTCTTT. It specifies CASSQGHLNTEAFF.

On this clone: Different DNA sequences within this sample yield the same CDR3. The chain is built from TRBV4-3 and TRBJ2-6, with 7 nucleotides matching TRBD1. The CDR3 totals 19 residues. CDR1 is LGHNA and CDR2 is YSLEER in the germline V gene. J gave up 0 bases and V 6 bases, and 14 bases lay outside the gene matches. CDR3 nucleotide sequence: TGCGCCAGCAGTCAACGATGGACAGGAGGTATCTCTGGGGCCAACGTCCTGACTTTC. Its protein is CASSQRWTGGISGANVLTF.

The genes are TRBV6-5 and TRBJ1-2; maybe TRBD1 (5 bases). V dropped 4 bases and J dropped 4 bases, with 16 bases sitting between them. The CDR3 contains 15 residues. Germline-derived CDR1 and CDR2 are MNHEY and SVGAGI. The DNA for the CDR3 is TGTGCCAGCAGTTCCACGGCAGGGATCCTCTATGGCTACACCTTC. Amino acid sequence: CASSSTAGILYGYTF.

The chain recombines TRBV6-5 with TRBJ1-5; TRBD1 aligns across 7 bases. V lost 5 bases and J lost 0; bases outside the gene matches: 4. The CDR3 runs to 15 residues. From germline, CDR1 is MNHEY and CDR2 SVGAGI. CDR3 nucleotides: TGTGCCAGCAGTCGACAGGGATATAGCAATCAGCCCCAGCATTTT. Protein sequence: CASSRQGYSNQPQHF.

The chain's CDR3 is CASSTGDSSYNEQFF. The CDR3 nucleotides are TGTGCCAGCAGCACAGGGGACAGCTCCTACAATGAGCAGTTCTTC. The chain is built from TRBV11-3 and TRBJ2-1; 7 bases agree with TRBD1. Trimming removed 5 bases from V and 0 bases from J; junction bases left unmatched: 4. This CDR3 is built from 15 residues. CDR1 is SGHNT, CDR2 YENEEA, per germline.

The rearrangement uses TRBV6-5 and TRBJ2-2; D remains unclear. Trimming took 6 bases from V and 1 from J, leaving 9 bases between them. The CDR3 is made up of 14 amino acids. The germline gives CDR1 MNHEY, CDR2 SVGAGI. As DNA, the CDR3 is TGTGCCAGCAGCCCCCCGGGGAACACCGGGGAGCTGTTTTTT. It yields the protein CASSPPGNTGELFF.

This rearrangement joins TRBV9 to TRBJ2-3, with TRBD2 matching 12 bases. Germline loops: CDR1 SGDLS, CDR2 YYNGEE. The V segment lost 0 bases and the J segment 6 bases; nucleotides outside the gene matches: 5. This CDR3 has 16 residues. The CDR3 here is CASSVAPSGGADTQYF. CDR3 in DNA: TGTGCCAGCAGCGTAGCCCCTAGCGGGGGGGCTGATACGCAGTATTTT.

The chain employs TRBV6-1 and TRBJ1-5; no firm D call. The CDR3 consists of 13 residues. Germline V gives CDR1 MNHNS, CDR2 SASEGT. V lost 1 base and J lost 9, with 10 bases in between. The CDR3 spells CASSEVWAGPQHF. The CDR3 region has the DNA TGTGCCAGCAGTGAAGTTTGGGCGGGGCCCCAGCATTTT.

The V gene is TRBV2, the J gene TRBJ2-7, with D unresolved. Per germline, CDR1 SNHLY and CDR2 FYNNEI. This CDR3 is built from 12 residues. The V and J ends lost 5 bases and 4 bases respectively, with 9 bases between them. CDR3 amino acids: CASSPARYEQYF. The DNA of the CDR3 is TGTGCCAGCAGTCCAGCTAGATACGAGCAGTACTTC.

V gene TRBV18 combines with J gene TRBJ1-1; D perhaps matches TRBD1 (6 bases). This CDR3 spans 14 amino acids. V lost 5 bases and J lost 1, with 11 bases in between. Germline V gene lookup returns CDR1 KGHSH and CDR2 LQKENI. The DNA for the CDR3 is TGTGCCAGCTCAGCGATGGGGGCGAACACTGAAGCTTTCTTT. Residues: CASSAMGANTEAFF.

The gene calls are TRBV7-2 and TRBJ1-1; tentatively, D is TRBD1 (5 bases). Germline V gives CDR1 SGHTA, CDR2 FQGNSA. The CDR3 spans 14 residues. The germline V and J ends were trimmed by 1 base and 5 bases, with 11 bases remaining between them. This CDR3 reads CASSLGSGGTEAFF. The CDR3 DNA reads as TGTGCCAGCAGCTTAGGATCCGGGGGGACTGAAGCTTTCTTT.

V usage is TRBV4-3 and J usage is TRBJ1-1; no definite D call. With 1 base removed from V and 0 bases from J, the gap between germline ends came to 9 bases. CDR3 size: 15 residues. Germline loops: CDR1 LGHNA, CDR2 YSLEER. In nucleotides, the CDR3 is TGCGCCAGCAGCCAAGGTCCCCTAATGAACACTGAAGCTTTCTTT. Translating gives CASSQGPLMNTEAFF.

This sequence joins TRBV5-1 and TRBJ2-6; D not certain. The CDR3 runs to 14 residues. The V gene's germline CDR1 is SGHRS and CDR2 YFSETQ. The V end lost 9 bases, the J end lost 1 base, and 11 bases lay between the germline ends. This chain's CDR3 is CATRPGSGANVLTF. CDR3 in DNA: TGCGCCACCCGTCCCGGTTCTGGGGCCAACGTCCTGACTTTC.

Only one count was recorded for this clone. This chain uses TRBV7-2 with TRBJ2-2; no clear D gene. This CDR3 spans 13 amino acids. Deletions cut 8 bases from V and 8 bases from J, with 15 bases between. Germline V gene sequence: CDR1 SGHTA, CDR2 FQGNSA. The CDR3 DNA reads TGTGCCAGCCGCCCCCGAGGTTGGGGGGAGCTGTTTTTT. This translates into CASRPRGWGELFF.

The CDR3 spells CASSSPYRQGNTEAFF. In DNA form, the CDR3 reads TGTGCCAGTAGTTCCCCCTACCGACAGGGGAACACTGAAGCTTTCTTT. V is TRBV19 and J is TRBJ1-1; TRBD1 matches 7 bases. J was trimmed by 1 base and V by 5 bases; bases with no gene match: 10. Germline-derived CDR1 and CDR2 are LNHDA and SQIVND (reference sequence). This CDR3 has 16 residues.